This T cell receptor beta chain was identified in a study of OX40 agonist ivuxolimab in advanced cancers. Broadly, across the study: The costimulatory receptor OX40 (CD134) was targeted by ivuxolimab, a fully human IgG2 agonistic monoclonal antibody. The point of sequencing TCRbeta in the periphery was to test whether ivuxolimab changed TCR sequence diversity and drove clonal T-cell expansion. Of the 50 or so patients in dose escalation, about 20 had hepatocellular carcinoma, some 15 had melanoma, 9 had renal cell carcinoma and 9 had head and neck cancer. The paper describes the monotherapy dose-escalation part (N ≈ 51 patients) of the phase I trial of ivuxolimab. Partial responses occurred in three dose-escalation patients: two with cutaneous melanoma and one with hepatocellular carcinoma. Patients were allowed to have had prior anti-PD-1, anti-PD-L1 or anti-CTLA-4 therapy, and 40% of the dose-escalation patients had previously received checkpoint inhibitors. Intravenous ivuxolimab was administered to patients every 2 weeks at six dose levels: 0.01, 0.1, 0.3, 1.5, 3 and 10 mg/kg. In the dose-escalation cohort, around four fifths of patients were male, and the mean age was around 60 years, with a range of roughly 23 to 85.

Patients with a history of autoimmune disease or receiving systemic immunosuppression were excluded from the trial. Peripheral blood for TCR sequencing was drawn from every dose cohort at baseline, at cycle 4 day 1 and at cycle 7 day 1. The samples were taken from a phase I, first-in-human, multicenter, open-label dose-escalation trial of ivuxolimab. The trial enrolled adults with locally advanced or metastatic head and neck squamous cell, hepatocellular, melanoma or renal cell carcinoma. Before TCR sequencing, CD4+ T cells and CD8+ T cells from peripheral blood were sorted into separate populations. This clone is deemed medium-sized (0.01 to 0.1%). The target of this receptor is not known. The input lacks base qualities; no much larger clone sits a single base away. For sequencing of the TCRbeta CDR3 region, genomic DNA was extracted from the sorted cells. The immunoSEQ Assay was used to sequence the TCRbeta CDR3 regions. TCRdb provides this immuneACCESS table in a form limited to in-frame rearrangements. Some clones are lacking; in checked studies, under half of them reflect an unresolved V gene, and why the rest are absent is not known. This sample holds roughly 30,000 clones; 85% to 95% were observed only once. Jointly, the top ten make up over 7.5% of the sample.

From a lookup of the germline V gene, CDR1 and CDR2 are SNHLY and FYNNEI. V is pared back by 1 base and J by 5 bases, with 16 bases lying between the germline termini. The CDR3 contains 16 residues, cysteine and phenylalanine counted. Only the CDR3 region is kept as DNA, spanning 48 bases read in frame from base 1. The paper's findings and limits, for the study overall: Which antigens the clonally expanded peripheral T cells were specific for was not determined. At doses of 0.1 to 3.0 mg/kg, clonal expansion of both CD4+ and CD8+ T cells in blood was seen between baseline and week 6. In the 0.1-3.0 mg/kg groups, partial responders had among the lowest normalized peripheral clonal expansion, particularly in CD8+ T cells. After ivuxolimab, more expanded clones were found on average in CD8+ T cells than in CD4+ T cells. Low levels of normalized T-cell clonal expansion were also seen in some patients who did not respond.

Rearrangement joined TRBV2 to TRBJ2-3, with an unclear D gene assignment. Sequences were derived from CD4+ or CD8+ T cells sorted from blood, sampled in a trial of the OX40 agonist ivuxolimab. The clonotype originates from an adult with an advanced solid tumor such as melanoma, head and neck, liver or kidney cancer. Read as DNA, the sequence is TGTGCCAGCAGTGAAGTTGATAGCAGCCAAGGAGATACGCAGTATTTT. The translation is CASSEVDSSQGDTQYF.